This passage covers 5 T cell receptor beta chains from one sample sequenced in a study of blood T cells in healthy people across ages. Through a sample-barcoded 5' primer and a J-beta primer mix, a second PCR was run for about 7 to 12 cycles. Each CDR3 protein gets one entry after TCRdb re-called the 5' RACE reads with MiXCR. Here the sample spans about 1.4 million distinct CDR3 sequences, roughly 59% being singletons. Sequences were obtained from blood. These receptors were taken from a man between 18 and 35 years old in good health.

The rearrangement uses TRBV20-1 and TRBJ1-2; 7 bases align to TRBD1. The CDR3 length is 14 residues. Germline V gives CDR1 DFQATT, CDR2 SNEGSKA (reference sequence). J was trimmed by 6 bases and V by 3 bases; bases with no gene match: 10. The chain's CDR3 is CSARGQLKENGYTF. As DNA, the CDR3 is TGCAGTGCTAGGGGACAGCTGAAGGAGAATGGCTACACCTTC.

The chain uses TRBV28 and TRBJ2-4; D is perhaps TRBD1 or TRBD2 (5 bases each). Germline loops: CDR1 MDHEN, CDR2 SYDVKM. The CDR3 extends over 18 amino acids. The V end lost 8 bases, the J end lost 7 bases, and 30 bases lay between the germline ends. The CDR3 coding sequence is TGTGCCAGCTCTTGGGGCCCAGGGATCGAGGGCTTTCGGAACATTCAGTACTTC. It encodes CASSWGPGIEGFRNIQYF. The whole variable domain, filled in from reference TRBV28 and TRBJ2-4, reads DVKVTQSSRYLVKRTGEKVFLECVQDMDHENMFWYRQDPGLGLRLIYFSYDVKMKEKGDIPEGYSVSREKKERFSLILESASTNQTSMYLCASSWGPGIEGFRNIQYFGAGTRLSVL.

The chain uses TRBV7-9 and TRBJ2-2, with 9 positions matching TRBD1. Per the germline V gene, CDR1 is SEHNR and CDR2 is FQNEAQ (reference sequence). V gave up 7 bases and J gave up 8 bases; unmatched junction bases: 11. This CDR3 region has 15 residues. CDR3 in DNA: TGTGCCAGCACCTCCGGGGACAGGGATACAGGGGAGCTGTTTTTT. Translated: CASTSGDRDTGELFF.

The gene calls are TRBV27 and TRBJ2-3; the match to TRBD2 covers 10 bases. V dropped 10 bases and J dropped 1; count of bases not matched to a gene: 14. The V gene's germline CDR1 is MNHEY and CDR2 SMNVEV (reference sequence). The CDR3 sequence is 17 residues long. The CDR3 region is CANSLGVAGGRTDTQYF. Here the CDR3 DNA reads TGTGCCAACAGCCTAGGGGTAGCGGGAGGCCGCACAGATACGCAGTATTTT.

The rearrangement links TRBV2 to TRBJ1-1; TRBD1 matches at 7 bases. J was trimmed by 8 bases and V by 7 bases; bases with no gene match: 10. CDR3 size: 13 residues. Germline V gene lookup returns CDR1 SNHLY and CDR2 FYNNEI. CDR3 sequence (DNA): TGTGCCAGCACCCAGGGGGAGGGGAGCGAAGCTTTCTTT. Amino acids: CASTQGEGSEAFF.